The clone carrying this T cell receptor beta chain has just a few counts. Its antigen is not identified. This sample stems from a study of cytomegalovirus exposure and HLA in healthy donors. Whole-study context: Clustering assigned 70% to 90% of the 350 to 450 genotyped donors to the Caucasian-associated ancestry cluster. General study results and limits: The authors later found TCR association rates varying by HLA locus, with DRB1 most and HLA-C fewest. Across donors, presence/absence analyses took sequencing depth to be roughly uniform. The study listed roughly 160 cytomegalovirus-associated TCR beta chains.

A multiplex PCR was run with 60 Vbeta primers and 13 Jbeta primers. The data were produced by immunoSEQ multiplex PCR, yet TCRdb's version contains in-frame clones alone and is incomplete. The sample carries roughly 140,000 clones, about 75% recorded once. V gave up 1 base and J gave up 3 bases, with 13 bases separating them. This CDR3 comprises 16 residues. The germline gives CDR1 LGHNA, CDR2 YSLEER. The rearrangement joins TRBV4-3 to TRBJ2-1; the D gene is possibly TRBD2 (6 bases). This TCR was recovered from a male donor in good health and CMV-seronegative. Source material: PBMCs. For the CDR3, the DNA is TGCGCCAGCAGCCAAGGGGAGGCAGGTATCTACAATGAGCAGTTCTTC. Its translation is CASSQGEAGIYNEQFF.